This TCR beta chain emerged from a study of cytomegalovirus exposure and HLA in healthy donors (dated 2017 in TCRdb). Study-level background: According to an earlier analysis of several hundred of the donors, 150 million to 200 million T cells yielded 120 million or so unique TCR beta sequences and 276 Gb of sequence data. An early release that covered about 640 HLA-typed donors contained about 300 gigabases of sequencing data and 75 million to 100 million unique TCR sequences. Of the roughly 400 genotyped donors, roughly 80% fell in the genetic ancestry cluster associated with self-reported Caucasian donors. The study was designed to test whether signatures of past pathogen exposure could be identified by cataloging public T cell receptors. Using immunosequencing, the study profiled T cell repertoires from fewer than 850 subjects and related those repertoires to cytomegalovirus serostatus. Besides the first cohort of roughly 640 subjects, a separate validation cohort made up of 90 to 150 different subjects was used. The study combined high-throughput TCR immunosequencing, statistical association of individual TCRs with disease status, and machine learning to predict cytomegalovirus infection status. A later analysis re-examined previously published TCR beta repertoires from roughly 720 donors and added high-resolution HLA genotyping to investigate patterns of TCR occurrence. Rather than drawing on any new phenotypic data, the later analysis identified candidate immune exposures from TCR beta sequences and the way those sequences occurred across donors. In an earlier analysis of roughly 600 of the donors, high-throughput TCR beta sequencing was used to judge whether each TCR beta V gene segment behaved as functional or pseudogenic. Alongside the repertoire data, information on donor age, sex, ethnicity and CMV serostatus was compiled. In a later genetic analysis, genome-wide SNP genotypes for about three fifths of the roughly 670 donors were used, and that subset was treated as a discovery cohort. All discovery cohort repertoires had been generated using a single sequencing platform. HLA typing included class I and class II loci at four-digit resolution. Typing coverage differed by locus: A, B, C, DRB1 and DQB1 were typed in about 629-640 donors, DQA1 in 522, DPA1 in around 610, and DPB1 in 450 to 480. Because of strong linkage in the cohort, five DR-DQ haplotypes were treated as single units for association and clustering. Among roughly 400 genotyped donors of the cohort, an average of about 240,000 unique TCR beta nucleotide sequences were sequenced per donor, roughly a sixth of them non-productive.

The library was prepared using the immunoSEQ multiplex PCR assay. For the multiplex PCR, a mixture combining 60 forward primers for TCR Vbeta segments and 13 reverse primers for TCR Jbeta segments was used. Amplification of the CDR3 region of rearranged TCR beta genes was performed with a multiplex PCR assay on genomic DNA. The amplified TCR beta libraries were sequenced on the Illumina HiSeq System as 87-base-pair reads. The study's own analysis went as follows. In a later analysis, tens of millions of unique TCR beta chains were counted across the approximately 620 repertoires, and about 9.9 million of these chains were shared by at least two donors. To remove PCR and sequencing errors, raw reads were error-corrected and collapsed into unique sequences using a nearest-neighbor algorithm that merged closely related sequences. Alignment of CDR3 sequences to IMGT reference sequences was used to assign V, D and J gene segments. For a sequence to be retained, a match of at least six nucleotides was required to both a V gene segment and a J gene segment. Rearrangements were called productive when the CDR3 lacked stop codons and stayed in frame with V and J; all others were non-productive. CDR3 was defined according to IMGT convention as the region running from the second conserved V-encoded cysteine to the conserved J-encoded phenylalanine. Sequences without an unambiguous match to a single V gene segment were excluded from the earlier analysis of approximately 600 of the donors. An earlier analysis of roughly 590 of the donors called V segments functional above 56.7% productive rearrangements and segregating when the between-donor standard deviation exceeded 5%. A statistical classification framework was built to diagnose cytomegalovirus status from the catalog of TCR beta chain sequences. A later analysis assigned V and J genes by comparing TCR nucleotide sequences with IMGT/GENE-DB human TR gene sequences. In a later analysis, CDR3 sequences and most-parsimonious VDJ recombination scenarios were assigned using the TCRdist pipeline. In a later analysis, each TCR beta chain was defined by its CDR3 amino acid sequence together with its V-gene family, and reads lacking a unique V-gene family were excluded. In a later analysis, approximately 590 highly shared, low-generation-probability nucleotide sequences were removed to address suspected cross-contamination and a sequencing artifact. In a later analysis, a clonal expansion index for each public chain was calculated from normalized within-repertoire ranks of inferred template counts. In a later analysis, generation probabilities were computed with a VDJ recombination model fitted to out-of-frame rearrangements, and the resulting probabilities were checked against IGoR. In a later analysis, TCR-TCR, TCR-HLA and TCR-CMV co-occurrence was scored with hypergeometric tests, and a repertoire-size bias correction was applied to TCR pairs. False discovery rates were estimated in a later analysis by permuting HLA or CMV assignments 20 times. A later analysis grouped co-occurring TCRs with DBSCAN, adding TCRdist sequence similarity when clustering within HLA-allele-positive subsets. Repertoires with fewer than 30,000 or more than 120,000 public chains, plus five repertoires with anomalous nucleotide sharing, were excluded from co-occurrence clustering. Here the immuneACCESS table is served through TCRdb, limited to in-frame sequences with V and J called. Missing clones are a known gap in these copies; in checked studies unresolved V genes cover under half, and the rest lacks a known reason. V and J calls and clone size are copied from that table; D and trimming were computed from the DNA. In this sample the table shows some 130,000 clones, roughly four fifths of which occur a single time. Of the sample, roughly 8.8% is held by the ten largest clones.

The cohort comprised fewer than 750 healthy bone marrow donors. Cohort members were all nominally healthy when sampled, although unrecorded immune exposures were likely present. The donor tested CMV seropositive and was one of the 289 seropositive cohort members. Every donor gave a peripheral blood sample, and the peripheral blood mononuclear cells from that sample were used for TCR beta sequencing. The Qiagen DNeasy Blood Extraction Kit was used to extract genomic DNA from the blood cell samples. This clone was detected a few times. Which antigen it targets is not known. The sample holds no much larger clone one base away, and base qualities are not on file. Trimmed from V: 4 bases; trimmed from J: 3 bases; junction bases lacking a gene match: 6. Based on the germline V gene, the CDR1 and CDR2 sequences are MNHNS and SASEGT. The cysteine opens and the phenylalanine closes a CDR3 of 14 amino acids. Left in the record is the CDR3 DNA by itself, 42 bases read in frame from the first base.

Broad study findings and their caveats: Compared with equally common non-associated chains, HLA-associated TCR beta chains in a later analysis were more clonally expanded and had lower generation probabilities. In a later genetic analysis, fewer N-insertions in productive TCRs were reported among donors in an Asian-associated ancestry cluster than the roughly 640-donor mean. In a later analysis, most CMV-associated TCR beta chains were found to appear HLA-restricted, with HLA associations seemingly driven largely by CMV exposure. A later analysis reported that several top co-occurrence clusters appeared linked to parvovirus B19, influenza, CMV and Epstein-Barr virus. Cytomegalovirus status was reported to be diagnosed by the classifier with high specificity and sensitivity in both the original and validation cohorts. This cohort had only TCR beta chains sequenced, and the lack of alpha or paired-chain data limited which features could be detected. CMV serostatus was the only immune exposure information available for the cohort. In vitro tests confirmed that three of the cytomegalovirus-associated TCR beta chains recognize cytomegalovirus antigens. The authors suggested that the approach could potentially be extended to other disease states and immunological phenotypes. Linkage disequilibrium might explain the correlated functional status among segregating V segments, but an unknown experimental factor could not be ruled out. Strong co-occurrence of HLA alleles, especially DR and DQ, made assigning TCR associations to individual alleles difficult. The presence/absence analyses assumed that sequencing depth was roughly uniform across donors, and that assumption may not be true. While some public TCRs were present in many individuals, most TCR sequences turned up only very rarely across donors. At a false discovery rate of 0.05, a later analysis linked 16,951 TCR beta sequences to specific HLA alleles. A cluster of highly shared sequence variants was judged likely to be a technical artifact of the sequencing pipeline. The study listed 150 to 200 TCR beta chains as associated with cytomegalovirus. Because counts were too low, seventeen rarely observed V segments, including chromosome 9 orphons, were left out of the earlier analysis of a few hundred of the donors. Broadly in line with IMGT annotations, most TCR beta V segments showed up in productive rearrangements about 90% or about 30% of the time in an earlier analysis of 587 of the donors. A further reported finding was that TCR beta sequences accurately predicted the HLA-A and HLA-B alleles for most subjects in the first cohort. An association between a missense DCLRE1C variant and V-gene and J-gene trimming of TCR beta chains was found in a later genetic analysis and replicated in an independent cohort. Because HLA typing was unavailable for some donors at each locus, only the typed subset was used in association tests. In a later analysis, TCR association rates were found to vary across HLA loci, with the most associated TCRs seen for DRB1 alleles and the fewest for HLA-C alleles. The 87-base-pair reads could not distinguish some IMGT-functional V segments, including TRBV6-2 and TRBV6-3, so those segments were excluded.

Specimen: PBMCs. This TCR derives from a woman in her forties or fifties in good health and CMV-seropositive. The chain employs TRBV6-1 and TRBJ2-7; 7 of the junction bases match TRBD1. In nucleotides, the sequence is TGTGCCAGCAGTGCCGCCGCAGGGGGCTACGAGCAGTACTTC. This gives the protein CASSAAAGGYEQYF.